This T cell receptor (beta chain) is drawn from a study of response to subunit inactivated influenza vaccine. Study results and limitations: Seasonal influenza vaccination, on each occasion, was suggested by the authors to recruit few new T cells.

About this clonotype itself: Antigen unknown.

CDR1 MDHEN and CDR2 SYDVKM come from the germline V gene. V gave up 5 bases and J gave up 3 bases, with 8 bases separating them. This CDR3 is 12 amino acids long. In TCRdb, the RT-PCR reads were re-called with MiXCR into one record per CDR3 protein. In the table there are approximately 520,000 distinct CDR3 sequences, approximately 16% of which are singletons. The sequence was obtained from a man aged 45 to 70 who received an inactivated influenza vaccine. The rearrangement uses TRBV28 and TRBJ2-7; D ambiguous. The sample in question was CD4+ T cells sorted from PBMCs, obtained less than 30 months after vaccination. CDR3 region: CASSPVHYEQYF. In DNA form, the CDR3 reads TGTGCCAGCAGTCCCGTTCACTACGAGCAGTACTTC.